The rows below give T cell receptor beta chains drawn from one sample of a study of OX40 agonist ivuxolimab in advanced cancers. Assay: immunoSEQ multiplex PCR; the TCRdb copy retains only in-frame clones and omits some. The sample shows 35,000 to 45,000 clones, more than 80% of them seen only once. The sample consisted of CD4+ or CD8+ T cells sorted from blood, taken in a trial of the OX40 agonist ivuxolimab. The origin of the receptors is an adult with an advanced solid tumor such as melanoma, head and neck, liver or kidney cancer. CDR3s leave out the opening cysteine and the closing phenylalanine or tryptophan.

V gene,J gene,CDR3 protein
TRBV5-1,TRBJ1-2,ASSLQGNYGYT
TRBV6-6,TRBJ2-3,ASSYLAGGTDTQY
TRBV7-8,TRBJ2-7,ASSLGGTSVYEQY
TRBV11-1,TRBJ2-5,ASSLDQGAEETQY
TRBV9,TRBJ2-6,ASSLRQVSGANVLT
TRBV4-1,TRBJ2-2,ASSETFANTGELF
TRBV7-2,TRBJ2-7,ASSLDRGTYEQY
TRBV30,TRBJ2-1,AWSLGLAGGSNEQF
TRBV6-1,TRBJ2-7,ASSRSLYEQY
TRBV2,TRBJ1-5,ASSDRDREQPQH